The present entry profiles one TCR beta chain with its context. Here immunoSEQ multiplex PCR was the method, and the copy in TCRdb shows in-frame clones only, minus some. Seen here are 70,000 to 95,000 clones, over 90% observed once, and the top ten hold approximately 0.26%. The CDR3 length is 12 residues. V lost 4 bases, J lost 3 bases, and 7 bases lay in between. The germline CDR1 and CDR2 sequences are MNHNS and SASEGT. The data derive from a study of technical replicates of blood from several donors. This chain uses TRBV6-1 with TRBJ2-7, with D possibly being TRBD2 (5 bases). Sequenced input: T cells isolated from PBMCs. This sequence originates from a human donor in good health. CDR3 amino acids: CASSGGYYEQYF. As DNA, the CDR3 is TGTGCCAGCAGTGGAGGGTACTACGAGCAGTACTTC.